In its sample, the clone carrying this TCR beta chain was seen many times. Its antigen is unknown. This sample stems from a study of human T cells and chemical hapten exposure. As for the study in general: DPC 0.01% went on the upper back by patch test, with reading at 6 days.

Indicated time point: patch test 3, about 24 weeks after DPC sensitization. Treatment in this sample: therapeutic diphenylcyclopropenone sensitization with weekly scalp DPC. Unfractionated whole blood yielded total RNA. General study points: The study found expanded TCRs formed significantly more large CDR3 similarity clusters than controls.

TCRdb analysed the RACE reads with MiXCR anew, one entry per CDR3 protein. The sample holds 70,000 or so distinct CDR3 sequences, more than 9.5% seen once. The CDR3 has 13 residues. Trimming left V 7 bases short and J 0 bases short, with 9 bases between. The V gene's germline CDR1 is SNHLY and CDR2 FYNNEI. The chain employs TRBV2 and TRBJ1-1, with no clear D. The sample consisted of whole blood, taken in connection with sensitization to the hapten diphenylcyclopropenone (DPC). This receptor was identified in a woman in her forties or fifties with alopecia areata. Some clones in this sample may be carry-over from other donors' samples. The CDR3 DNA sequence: TGTGCCAGCAAGGGCCTCATGAACACTGAAGCTTTCTTT. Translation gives CASKGLMNTEAFF. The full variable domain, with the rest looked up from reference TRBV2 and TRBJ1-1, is EPEVTQTPSHQVTQMGQEVILRCVPISNHLYFYWYRQILGQKVEFLVSFYNNEISEKSEIFDDQFSVERPDGSNFTLKIRSTKLEDSAMYFCASKGLMNTEAFFGQGTRLTVV.